These 22 T cell receptor beta chains were sequenced from one sample in a study of OX40 agonist ivuxolimab in advanced cancers. Profiled with immunoSEQ multiplex PCR; TCRdb holds only in-frame clones, not every one. The sample lists about 100,000 clones, more than 85% occurring once. The sequences come from CD4+ or CD8+ T cells sorted from blood, collected in a trial of the OX40 agonist ivuxolimab. The receptors originated from an adult with an advanced solid tumor such as melanoma, head and neck, liver or kidney cancer.

About this clone: An end of the junction does not agree with germline; a read error may underlie this. V usage is TRBV7-9 and J usage is TRBJ2-1, with D possibly matching TRBD1 (5 bases). The CDR3 length is 9 residues. The germline V gene has CDR1 SEHNR and CDR2 FQNEAQ (reference sequence). The CDR3: CASSLSGLF. CDR3 bases: TGTGCCAGCAGCTTATCAGGGCTCTTC.

The chain joins TRBV18 to TRBJ2-7, with 7 nucleotides matching TRBD1. This CDR3 is 13 amino acids long. Germline CDR1 KGHSH, CDR2 LQKENI. With V trimmed by 5 bases and J by 2 bases, 3 bases remained unmatched. The CDR3 spells CASSGTAAYEQYF. Here the CDR3 DNA reads TGTGCCAGCTCAGGGACAGCAGCCTACGAGCAGTACTTC.

This clone was observed once. This rearrangement joins TRBV4-3 to TRBJ1-2, with unresolved D. Germline CDR1 and CDR2: LGHNA and YSLEER. This CDR3 is built from 14 residues. Trimming stripped 3 bases from V and 0 bases from J, with 8 bases between. The CDR3 DNA sequence: TGCGCCAGCAGCCAGGACCCATCTAACTATGGCTACACCTTC. This sequence encodes CASSQDPSNYGYTF.

V and J are TRBV4-1 and TRBJ2-7; D gene ambiguous. Germline V gene data show CDR1 as MGHRA and CDR2 as YSYEKL. Trimming cost V 1 base and J 1 base, with 14 bases left between them. The CDR3 extends over 16 amino acids. The DNA of the CDR3 is TGCGCCAGCAGCCAAGGTCAACCCGATCTTTCCTACGAGCAGTACTTC. Its protein product is CASSQGQPDLSYEQYF.

The chain links TRBV7-8 to TRBJ2-4; the D is unclear. Germline V gene data show CDR1 as SGHVS and CDR2 as FQNEAQ. The germline V and J ends were trimmed by 2 bases and 0 bases, with 11 bases remaining between them. This CDR3 has 16 residues. The CDR3 sequence: CASSLLAGLAKNIQYF. The CDR3 DNA is TGTGCCAGCAGCTTATTAGCAGGCCTAGCCAAAAACATTCAGTACTTC.

The CDR3 DNA reads TGTGCCATCAGTGGCCGCCAAGATACGCAGTATTTT. Translation gives CAISGRQDTQYF. The rearrangement links TRBV10-3 to TRBJ2-3; D gene unclear. CDR1 is ENHRY and CDR2 is SYGVKD in the germline V gene. The CDR3 spans 12 residues. The V end lost 4 bases, the J end lost 5 bases, and 7 bases lay between the germline ends.

The CDR3 bases are TGTGCCAGTAGTCACAGGGGGGAGACCCAGTACTTC. Translated, it gives CASSHRGETQYF. The J gene is TRBJ2-5, the V gene TRBV19; 8 bases line up with TRBD1. Germline V gene data show CDR1 as LNHDA and CDR2 as SQIVND (reference sequence). The junction had 1 base not matched to a gene; V was cut back by 5 bases and J by 5 bases. The CDR3 sequence is 12 residues long.

The V call is TRBV6-1, the J call TRBJ1-1; D is undetermined. The CDR3 has 17 residues. Trimming cost V 1 base and J 4 bases, with 19 bases left between them. CDR1 and CDR2 (germline): MNHNS, SASEGT. The CDR3 loop reads CASSEGGSWSVITEAFF. The CDR3 DNA sequence: TGTGCCAGCAGTGAAGGGGGATCATGGTCAGTTATCACTGAAGCTTTCTTT.

V usage is TRBV18 and J usage is TRBJ2-3; the D is unclear. Trimming shortened V by 3 bases and J by 0 bases, and 19 bases separated the two germline ends. The germline V gene encodes CDR1 KGHSH and CDR2 LQKENI. CDR3 length equals 18 residues. This chain's CDR3 is CASSPSRDFPNSTDTQYF. The CDR3 DNA reads TGTGCCAGCTCACCGTCGAGAGACTTCCCCAATAGCACAGATACGCAGTATTTT.

The chain employs TRBV2 and TRBJ2-2, with D maybe TRBD1 (6 bases). Trimming took 6 bases from V and 5 from J, leaving 10 bases between them. In germline, CDR1 is SNHLY, CDR2 FYNNEI. The CDR3 totals 13 residues. CDR3 loop: CASRQGSTGELFF. CDR3 bases: TGTGCCAGCAGGCAGGGGAGTACCGGGGAGCTGTTTTTT.

The chain couples TRBV19 to TRBJ1-2; 10 nucleotides agree with TRBD1. J was trimmed by 6 bases and V by 7 bases; bases with no gene match: 11. Germline V gene sequence: CDR1 LNHDA, CDR2 SQIVND (reference sequence). This CDR3 is built from 15 residues. This CDR3 is CASTGTGDAINGYTF. CDR3 nucleotides: TGTGCCAGTACCGGGACAGGGGACGCTATTAATGGCTACACCTTC. Supplemented by reference TRBV19 and TRBJ1-2, the full variable domain reads DGGITQSPKYLFRKEGQNVTLSCEQNLNHDAMYWYRQDPGQGLRLIYYSQIVNDFQKGDIAEGYSVSREKKESFPLTVTSAQKNPTAFYLCASTGTGDAINGYTFGSGTRLTVV.

The V gene is TRBV7-2, the J gene TRBJ2-7; D is perhaps TRBD1 (6 bases). The CDR3 totals 15 residues. The germline V gene has CDR1 SGHTA and CDR2 FQGNSA. Trimming took 6 bases from V and 3 from J, leaving 18 bases between them. The CDR3 protein is CASSLPGTQLYEQYF. The CDR3 DNA reads as TGTGCCAGCAGTTTGCCCGGGACACAACTCTACGAGCAGTACTTC.

The J gene is TRBJ2-3, the V gene TRBV10-2; D call uncertain. V was shortened by 5 bases and J by 9 bases, with 15 bases between the two germline ends. The CDR3 extends over 13 amino acids. Germline assignment: CDR1 WSHSY and CDR2 SAAADI. The chain's CDR3 is CASSRSQESTQYF. The CDR3 DNA follows: TGCGCCAGCAGTCGGAGCCAAGAAAGCACGCAGTATTTT.

V gene TRBV11-2 combines with J gene TRBJ1-2; the D is unclear. In germline, CDR1 is SGHAT, CDR2 FQNNGV. Trimming stripped 5 bases from V and 2 bases from J, with 9 bases between. The CDR3 is 13 amino acids. For the CDR3, the DNA is TGTGCCAGCAGCGCCGGACCGAACTATGGCTACACCTTC. Amino acids: CASSAGPNYGYTF.

The genes are TRBV6-1 and TRBJ2-3; no clear D gene. This CDR3 comprises 12 residues. V lost 10 bases, J lost 4 bases, and 12 bases lay in between. From germline, CDR1 is MNHNS and CDR2 SASEGT. CDR3 coding DNA: TGTGCCACCAAGGGTGGGGCAGATACGCAGTATTTT. Its translation is CATKGGADTQYF.

V usage is TRBV5-6 and J usage is TRBJ1-1; the D gene is possibly TRBD1 (6 bases). CDR1 and CDR2 (germline): SGHDT, YYEEEE. This CDR3 has 15 amino acids. The V end lost 4 bases, the J end lost 1 base, and 14 bases lay between the germline ends. The CDR3 sequence: CASSPRGGGNTEAFF. In nucleotides, the CDR3 is TGTGCCAGCAGCCCCCGCGGGGGCGGGAACACTGAAGCTTTCTTT.

This chain uses TRBV7-9 with TRBJ2-3; TRBD2 agrees at 8 bases. The CDR3 consists of 15 residues. The germline V gene encodes CDR1 SEHNR and CDR2 FQNEAQ (reference sequence). The junction had 9 bases not matched to a gene; V was cut back by 5 bases and J by 5 bases. CDR3 residues: CASSVSAGGGDTQYF. In DNA, the CDR3 is TGTGCCAGCAGCGTATCCGCGGGAGGTGGAGATACGCAGTATTTT.

This chain links TRBV6-1 with TRBJ1-2, with D maybe TRBD1 (5 bases). The CDR3 has 15 residues. Germline lookup yields CDR1 MNHNS and CDR2 SASEGT. V gave up 1 base and J gave up 8 bases, with 17 bases separating them. CDR3 bases: TGTGCCAGCAGTGAAGTTATGCGGCAGGGTGACGGCTACACCTTC. Protein product: CASSEVMRQGDGYTF.

The J gene is TRBJ1-5, the V gene TRBV4-3; D is unclear. The CDR3 extends over 14 amino acids. Germline assignment: CDR1 LGHNA and CDR2 YSLEER. V was pared by 4 bases and J by 7 bases, with 14 bases between. In DNA, the CDR3 is TGCGCCAGCAGCCTGGACCCCGCTCAGCAGCCCCAGCATTTT. Amino acids: CASSLDPAQQPQHF.

CDR3 DNA: TGTGCCAGCAGGCCTTTTGGGGCCAACGTCCTGACTTTC. It encodes CASRPFGANVLTF. J is TRBJ2-6 and V is TRBV27, with D unclear. Germline V gene lookup returns CDR1 MNHEY and CDR2 SMNVEV (reference sequence). This CDR3 spans 13 amino acids. V shed 6 bases and J shed 3 bases, with 6 bases lying between them.

V gene TRBV6-1 combines with J gene TRBJ1-5; a weak D match, TRBD1 (5 bases). The CDR3 runs to 15 residues. V lost 5 bases, J lost 12 bases, and 23 bases lay in between. CDR1 MNHNS and CDR2 SASEGT come from the germline V gene. The CDR3 DNA reads as TGTGCCAGCAGTACGGGGCTTCTTAAATCGGGGCACCAGCATTTT. Encoded protein: CASSTGLLKSGHQHF.

This rearrangement joins TRBV6-1 to TRBJ2-1, with 11 bases lining up with TRBD2. Germline V gene sequence: CDR1 MNHNS, CDR2 SASEGT. V dropped 5 bases and J dropped 5; count of bases not matched to a gene: 5. The CDR3 is made up of 15 amino acids. CDR3 sequence (DNA): TGTGCCAGCAGTCCGGGGACTAGCGGAAACAATGAGCAGTTCTTC. Translating gives CASSPGTSGNNEQFF.